The 27 T cell receptor beta chains presented below share a single source sample, sequenced in a study of blood T cell repertoires in COVID-19. Produced via immunoSEQ multiplex PCR; TCRdb's table is partial and in-frame only. This table has 310,000 or so clones, roughly 90% appearing once. Source material: peripheral blood. The receptors derive from a man younger than 35 who had recovered from COVID-19.

The chain joins TRBV19 to TRBJ1-5, with D unresolved. V gave up 6 bases and J gave up 6 bases, with 9 bases separating them. The germline V gene has CDR1 LNHDA and CDR2 SQIVND (reference sequence). CDR3 length equals 12 residues. The CDR3 loop is CASSEGSQPQHF. The CDR3 bases are TGTGCCAGTAGCGAGGGCTCTCAGCCCCAGCATTTT.

The chain links TRBV9 to TRBJ2-3; unclear D gene. The CDR3 sequence is 12 residues long. The V end lost 2 bases, the J end lost 4 bases, and 5 bases lay between the germline ends. Looked up from germline, CDR1 is SGDLS and CDR2 is YYNGEE. The CDR3 reads CASSVSPDTQYF. CDR3 nucleotide sequence: TGTGCCAGCAGCGTCAGTCCAGATACGCAGTATTTT.

The rearrangement joins TRBV29-1 to TRBJ2-3; D not certain. In germline, CDR1 is SQVTM, CDR2 ANQGSEA. Trimming removed 4 bases from V and 2 bases from J, with 16 bases in between. The CDR3 is 15 amino acids. CDR3 coding DNA: TGCAGCGTTGTCGTTGTAGAGACTTACACAGATACGCAGTATTTT. It is translated as CSVVVVETYTDTQYF.

The J gene is TRBJ2-1, the V gene TRBV30; 9 nucleotides line up with TRBD2. The CDR3 covers 15 residues. From germline, CDR1 is GTSNPN and CDR2 SVGIG (reference sequence). After removal of 3 bases from V and 6 bases from J, the junction contained 9 bases not matched to a gene. The chain's CDR3 is CAWRPLAGVGNEQFF. CDR3 nucleotide sequence: TGTGCCTGGAGGCCACTAGCGGGTGTAGGCAATGAGCAGTTCTTC.

The chain uses TRBV12-3 or TRBV12-4 and TRBJ1-1, with 7 bases identical to TRBD1. V lost 5 bases, J lost 5 bases, and 5 bases stayed unmatched. The length of the CDR3 is 13 residues. CDR3 sequence: CASSRQGRTEAFF. The CDR3 DNA follows: TGTGCCAGCAGTCGACAGGGCAGGACTGAAGCTTTCTTT.

This sequence joins TRBV3-1 (or the pseudogene TRBV3-2) and TRBJ1-2, with 11 bases matching TRBD1. The germline CDR1 and CDR2 sequences are LGHDT and YNNKEL (reference sequence). V shed 1 base, J shed 5 bases, and the junction held 6 bases outside the gene matches. The CDR3 spans 16 residues. The CDR3 sequence is CASSQGGQGATYGYTF. In DNA, the CDR3 is TGTGCCAGCAGCCAAGGTGGACAGGGGGCCACTTATGGCTACACCTTC.

The V call is TRBV23-1, the J call TRBJ2-4; no definite D call. TRBV23-1 belongs to the ORF category, with a function that is uncertain. The CDR3 is 14 amino acids. V lost 3 bases, J lost 6 bases, and 12 bases lay in between. CDR3: CASSQVPSGNIQYF. As DNA, the CDR3 is TGCGCCAGCAGTCAGGTCCCCTCGGGAAACATTCAGTACTTC.

The chain employs TRBV7-9 and TRBJ1-1; D is possibly TRBD1 (6 bases). The CDR3 loop spans 14 amino acids. Trimming took 5 bases from V and 3 from J, leaving 13 bases between them. Germline V gives CDR1 SEHNR, CDR2 FQNEAQ (reference sequence). DNA for the CDR3: TGTGCCAGCAGCACGCGGAGACAGGACACTGAAGCTTTCTTT. Amino acids: CASSTRRQDTEAFF.

This clone has only a few counts. The chain employs TRBV3-1 (or the pseudogene TRBV3-2) and TRBJ2-7; D remains unclear. Germline loops: CDR1 LGHDT, CDR2 YNNKEL (reference sequence). The CDR3 spans 12 residues. Trimming took 3 bases from V and 0 from J, leaving 3 bases between them. CDR3 region: CASSHLSYEQYF. The CDR3 coding sequence is TGTGCCAGCAGCCACCTCTCCTACGAGCAGTACTTC.

This chain uses TRBV6-5 with TRBJ1-2, with D possibly TRBD1 on 6 matching bases. The CDR3 has 15 residues. Trimming took 6 bases from V and 0 from J, leaving 14 bases between them. Germline assignment: CDR1 MNHEY and CDR2 SVGAGI. CDR3 bases: TGTGCCAGCAGGCCCGACAGGATAGCTAACTATGGCTACACCTTC. Translating gives CASRPDRIANYGYTF.

The rearrangement joins TRBV7-3 to TRBJ1-1; tentative D call: TRBD1 (5 bases). Trimming stripped 4 bases from V and 0 bases from J, with 18 bases between. Germline CDR1 SGHTA, CDR2 FQGTGA. The CDR3 runs to 17 residues. The CDR3 coding sequence is TGTGCCAGCAGCTCTCCGCCAGGGAGGAATATGAACACTGAAGCTTTCTTT. It is translated as CASSSPPGRNMNTEAFF.

The gene calls are TRBV10-3 and TRBJ2-7, with a weak D call TRBD2 (7 bases). The V end was cut by 3 bases, the J end by 0 bases, with 15 bases between. Germline values: CDR1 ENHRY, CDR2 SYGVKD. The CDR3 has 16 residues. The chain's CDR3 is CAISDSNRGASYEQYF. CDR3 nucleotides: TGTGCCATCAGTGATTCGAATCGGGGGGCCTCCTACGAGCAGTACTTC.

The chain is built from TRBV5-1 and TRBJ1-2; a weak D match, TRBD1 (5 bases). The CDR3 consists of 15 residues. The V end was cut by 0 bases, the J end by 8 bases, with 17 bases between. Germline V lookup: CDR1 SGHRS, CDR2 YFSETQ. CDR3 sequence (DNA): TGCGCCAGCAGCTTGGCCCTGGGGGGGATGCGGGGCTACACCTTC. Translation gives CASSLALGGMRGYTF.

This chain connects TRBV4-2 to TRBJ1-1; D call uncertain. The CDR3 is 15 residues long. Germline values: CDR1 LGHNA, CDR2 YNFKEQ. Trimming cost V 0 bases and J 0 bases, with 8 bases left between them. The DNA of the CDR3 is TGTGCCAGCAGCCAAGATGCGGTGATGAACACTGAAGCTTTCTTT. This gives the protein CASSQDAVMNTEAFF.

V is TRBV28 and J is TRBJ2-3; D is undetermined. The CDR3 is 13 residues long. The germline CDR1 and CDR2 sequences are MDHEN and SYDVKM. The V end was cut by 2 bases, the J end by 2 bases, with 5 bases between. In DNA form, the CDR3 reads TGTGCCAGCAGTTTACCCTCCACAGATACGCAGTATTTT. Translating gives CASSLPSTDTQYF.

J is TRBJ2-1 and V is TRBV2; 13 bases are a match to TRBD2. The length of the CDR3 is 15 residues. The germline gives CDR1 SNHLY, CDR2 FYNNEI. V shed 6 bases and J 5 bases; nucleotides not matched to a gene: 4. The CDR3 coding sequence is TGTGCCAGCAGCTTACTAGCGGGGGGGAACAATGAGCAGTTCTTC. Its protein product is CASSLLAGGNNEQFF.

The table lists this clone with a count of one. V gene TRBV30 combines with J gene TRBJ1-3; no definite D call. Trimming shortened V by 5 bases and J by 0 bases, and 11 bases separated the two germline ends. The CDR3 loop spans 14 amino acids. Germline V CDR1 and CDR2: GTSNPN, SVGIG (reference sequence). CDR3 bases: TGTGCCTGGGGAGGAGGCTACTCTGGAAACACCATATATTTT. Translated: CAWGGGYSGNTIYF.

The chain uses TRBV15 and TRBJ2-7; tentatively, D is TRBD2 (6 bases). V was cut by 1 base and J by 1 base, with 8 bases left in between. Germline values: CDR1 LNHNV, CDR2 YYDKDF (reference sequence). The CDR3 has 14 amino acids. The CDR3 nucleotides are TGTGCCACCAGCAGAGCTGGGGGGTCCTACGAGCAGTACTTC. It yields the protein CATSRAGGSYEQYF.

This chain uses TRBV19 with TRBJ2-7; D is perhaps TRBD1 (6 bases). Germline V gene lookup returns CDR1 LNHDA and CDR2 SQIVND (reference sequence). CDR3 length: 17 residues. The V and J ends lost 3 bases and 0 bases respectively, with 18 bases between them. The CDR3 reads CASSIGIRRTASYEQYF. The CDR3 nucleotides are TGTGCCAGTAGTATTGGCATTCGGCGGACAGCCTCCTACGAGCAGTACTTC.

This clone was seen just once. This chain links TRBV7-9 with TRBJ2-2; D is unclear. V was trimmed by 0 bases and J by 0 bases, leaving 8 bases between them. The CDR3 has 16 residues. The germline V gene has CDR1 SEHNR and CDR2 FQNEAQ (reference sequence). CDR3 nucleotide sequence: TGTGCCAGCAGCTTAGCGGGCAGCCCGAACACCGGGGAGCTGTTTTTT. It yields the protein CASSLAGSPNTGELFF.

The CDR3 DNA follows: TGTGCCAGCAGCTCCCGACAGGGTAATGAAAAACTGTTTTTT. This translates into CASSSRQGNEKLFF. The chain couples TRBV9 to TRBJ1-4; TRBD1 matches at 7 bases. Germline values: CDR1 SGDLS, CDR2 YYNGEE. Trimming took 4 bases from V and 4 from J; bases not matched to a gene: 4. This CDR3 has 14 amino acids.

The V and J genes are TRBV19 and TRBJ1-6; 7 bases are a match to TRBD1. CDR1 and CDR2 (germline): LNHDA, SQIVND (reference sequence). The length of the CDR3 is 16 residues. Germline trimming cut 4 bases from V and 7 bases from J; bases unmatched to any gene: 10. The CDR3 DNA is TGTGCCAGTAGTAGAGACAGGGTGGCACTAAATTCACCCCTCCACTTT. Translation: CASSRDRVALNSPLHF.

The chain uses TRBV5-1 and TRBJ2-7, with a possible D match to TRBD2 (6 bases). V shed 3 bases and J shed 6 bases, with 13 bases lying between them. Germline V gene lookup returns CDR1 SGHRS and CDR2 YFSETQ. The CDR3 contains 13 residues. The CDR3 nucleotides read TGCGCCAGCAGCTCGGTGGGGGGTTCCGAGCAGTACTTC. Its protein product is CASSSVGGSEQYF. The complete variable domain, with remaining parts taken from reference TRBV5-1 and TRBJ2-7, reads KAGVTQTPRYLIKTRGQQVTLSCSPISGHRSVSWYQQTPGQGLQFLFEYFSETQRNKGNFPGRFSGRQFSNSRSEMNVSTLELGDSALYLCASSSVGGSEQYFGPGTRLTVT.

The chain couples TRBV6-4 to TRBJ1-1; D unresolved. From germline, CDR1 is MRHNA and CDR2 SNTAGT. Trimming took 5 bases from V and 0 from J, leaving 22 bases between them. The CDR3 is 18 residues long. In nucleotides, the CDR3 is TGTGCCAGCAGTTCACAATGTTTTTCCAGTCCCATGAACACTGAAGCTTTCTTT. Translating gives CASSSQCFSSPMNTEAFF.

The chain uses TRBV14 and TRBJ2-1; no definite D call. The germline V gene encodes CDR1 SGHDN and CDR2 FVKESK. Deletions cut 3 bases from V and 8 bases from J, with 17 bases between. The CDR3 covers 15 residues. CDR3 DNA: TGTGCCAGCAGCCAGACCTGGTGGATCGAGGATGAGCAGTTCTTC. This encodes CASSQTWWIEDEQFF.

The chain combines TRBV6-5 with TRBJ2-7; D perhaps matches TRBD2 (6 bases). Trimming removed 6 bases at V and 2 bases at J, with 14 bases between. Germline assignment: CDR1 MNHEY and CDR2 SVGAGI. CDR3 length equals 14 residues. The CDR3 region is CASRDRDSTYEQYF. The CDR3 coding sequence is TGTGCCAGCAGGGACCGGGACTCCACCTACGAGCAGTACTTC.

This rearrangement joins TRBV9 to TRBJ2-1; TRBD2 agrees at 15 bases. Germline-derived CDR1 and CDR2 are SGDLS and YYNGEE. This CDR3 spans 15 amino acids. J gave up 13 bases and V 3 bases, and 8 bases lay outside the gene matches. DNA of the CDR3: TGTGCCAGCAGCGGGACTAGCGGGGGGGCCCGCCAACAGTTCTTC. This encodes CASSGTSGGARQQFF.